What follows are 30 T cell receptor beta chains derived from one specimen sequenced in a study of blood T cells in healthy people across ages. Combining a sample-barcoded 5' primer with a J-beta primer mix, a second PCR ran for roughly 6 to 11 cycles. From the 5' RACE reads, TCRdb called clonotypes with MiXCR, one entry per CDR3 protein. Of roughly 800,000 distinct CDR3 sequences listed, around 25% are singletons. The data also belong to a second study, concerning T cells of mothers and their children.

The sequencing input was blood. These TCRs come from a boy younger than 18 in good health.

This clonotype was counted between two and nine times. V is TRBV2 and J is TRBJ2-3; 12 bases align to TRBD2. This CDR3 contains 15 residues. With 5 bases clipped from V and 5 bases from J, the junction kept 5 bases outside the gene matches. Germline CDR1 is SNHLY and CDR2 is FYNNEI. The CDR3 DNA follows: TGTGCCAGCAGTTGGACTAGCGGGGTCGGAGATACGCAGTATTTT. Amino acid sequence: CASSWTSGVGDTQYF.

This clonotype was found a few times. The J gene is TRBJ1-2, the V gene TRBV7-9; D perhaps matches TRBD1 (6 bases). V was shortened by 3 bases and J by 8 bases, with 13 bases between the two germline ends. This CDR3 spans 13 amino acids. Germline V gene data show CDR1 as SEHNR and CDR2 as FQNEAQ (reference sequence). The DNA of the CDR3 is TGTGCCAGCAGCTTGTGGACAGATAGGGGCTACACCTTC. This gives the protein CASSLWTDRGYTF.

The CDR3 spells CASSPLGPDTQYF. CDR3 DNA: TGTGCCAGCTCACCACTCGGGCCAGATACGCAGTATTTT. The V call is TRBV18, the J call TRBJ2-3; D gene ambiguous. Trimming stripped 1 base from V and 4 bases from J, with 6 bases between. This CDR3 contains 13 residues. CDR1 is KGHSH, CDR2 LQKENI, per germline.

DNA for the CDR3: TGCAGTGCCGACGGGACAGGGAGCATCTACCTCAATGAGCAGTTCTTC. Translation gives CSADGTGSIYLNEQFF. The V call is TRBV20-1, the J call TRBJ2-1, with TRBD1 identical over 9 bases. The germline V gene has CDR1 DFQATT and CDR2 SNEGSKA (reference sequence). CDR3 length equals 16 residues. V trimming: 6 bases; J trimming: 6 bases; junction bases outside the gene matches: 15.

This clonotype occurred a few times. The chain is built from TRBV4-2 and TRBJ1-1; 8 nucleotides match TRBD1. CDR1 and CDR2 (germline): LGHNA, YNFKEQ. Trimming at V came to 1 base and at J to 4 bases, leaving 5 bases not matched to a gene. The CDR3 totals 15 residues. Written as DNA, the CDR3 is TGTGCCAGCAGCCAAGTGACAGGGGTCGGCACTGAAGCTTTCTTT. It specifies CASSQVTGVGTEAFF.

DNA of the CDR3: TGCGCCAGCAGCCAAGGACAGGGTAATCAGCCCCAGCATTTT. Residues: CASSQGQGNQPQHF. The rearrangement joins TRBV4-3 to TRBJ1-5; 7 nucleotides agree with TRBD1. In germline, CDR1 is LGHNA, CDR2 YSLEER. The CDR3 contains 14 residues. The V segment lost 1 base and the J segment 4 bases; nucleotides outside the gene matches: 1.

This clonotype turned up a few times. One end of the junction varies from germline; a read error may be responsible. The V call is TRBV10-3, the J call TRBJ2-5, with D unresolved. The V gene's germline CDR1 is ENHRY and CDR2 SYGVKD. The CDR3 consists of 14 residues. This CDR3 is CATSEPLAGETQYF. CDR3 sequence (DNA): TGTGCCACCAGTGAGCCCCTTGCCGGGGAGACCCAGTACTTC.

The table lists this clonotype with a few counts. The J gene is TRBJ1-4, the V gene TRBV21-1; the D call in the table, TRBD1, was not verified against the DNA. TRBV21-1 is a pseudogene segment. The CDR3 runs 21 residues. CDR3: CASSKGFKRGTAPPSQEKLFF. CDR3 DNA sequence: TGTGCCAGCAGCAAAGGTTTCAAACGAGGGACAGCGCCTCCTTCCCAGGAAAAACTGTTTTTT.

This clonotype was counted only a few times. This chain connects TRBV29-1 to TRBJ2-4, with 7 positions matching TRBD1. Germline loops: CDR1 SQVTM, CDR2 ANQGSEA. V lost 0 bases and J lost 9; bases outside the gene matches: 8. The CDR3 contains 14 residues. The CDR3 spells CSVEDIYAGGIQYF. CDR3 in DNA: TGCAGCGTTGAAGATATTTACGCAGGGGGCATTCAGTACTTC.

This rearrangement joins TRBV4-2 to TRBJ2-7, with TRBD1 matching over 7 bases. The J call may be mistaken, given a closer DNA end match to TRBJ2-1. Germline lookup yields CDR1 LGHNA and CDR2 YNFKEQ. This CDR3 contains 15 residues. The CDR3 nucleotides read TGTGCCAGCAGCCAATCAGACAGGGCGCTAAGTGAGCAGTTCTTC. It is translated as CASSQSDRALSEQFF.

This clonotype was seen a handful of times. J is TRBJ2-5 and V is TRBV12-5; TRBD1 matches 7 bases. The J call is uncertain, as TRBJ2-1 better fits the DNA end. Per the germline V gene, CDR1 is LGHNT and CDR2 is FRNRAP. This CDR3 spans 13 amino acids. CDR3 bases: TGTGCTAGTGGTTTGATCGGGACAGAAGAGCAGTTCTTC. It codes for CASGLIGTEEQFF.

The CDR3 sequence: CASTLTGNPYEQYF. Here the CDR3 DNA reads TGTGCCAGCACCCTGACAGGGAACCCCTACGAGCAGTACTTC. This chain links TRBV2 with TRBJ2-7, with 7 positions matching TRBD1. From germline, CDR1 is SNHLY and CDR2 FYNNEI. V was clipped by 7 bases and J by 2 bases; unmatched bases: 8. The CDR3 is made up of 14 amino acids.

In its sample, this clonotype was seen a few times. The chain carries TRBV5-1 and TRBJ2-7; TRBD1 matches 7 bases. The CDR3 has 15 amino acids. Germline CDR1 is SGHRS and CDR2 is YFSETQ. Trimming cost V 2 bases and J 4 bases; bases outside gene matches: 9. CDR3 sequence reads: CASSLSPGTEYEQYF. CDR3 nucleotide sequence: TGCGCCAGCAGCTTAAGTCCCGGGACAGAATACGAGCAGTACTTC.

The V and J genes are TRBV7-6 and TRBJ2-5, with TRBD1 as a possible D gene (5 bases). Trimming took off 4 bases at V and 1 base at J, with 16 bases between the two ends. Germline-derived CDR1 and CDR2 are SGHVS and FNYEAQ. This CDR3 region has 16 residues. The CDR3 loop is CASSSGQAGPQETQYF. Here the CDR3 DNA reads TGTGCCAGCAGCTCCGGGCAGGCAGGGCCCCAAGAGACCCAGTACTTC.

This clonotype has a count of ten or more. The chain recombines TRBV12-3 or TRBV12-4 with TRBJ2-5; 11 bases fit TRBD2. The CDR3 is 16 amino acids. V lost 5 bases and J lost 7; bases outside the gene matches: 12. The CDR3: CASSPGLAGGSGTQYF. The DNA of the CDR3 is TGTGCCAGCAGTCCCGGGCTAGCGGGAGGCTCGGGGACCCAGTACTTC.

Note on this clonotype: A read error may explain this, as a much larger clone is one base away. The missing conserved phenylalanine or tryptophan at the end of this CDR3 makes a read error likely. V gene TRBV5-6 combines with J gene TRBJ2-3; no reliable D call. V was shortened by 0 bases and J by 2 bases, with 4 bases between the two germline ends. The CDR3 loop spans 13 amino acids. Germline CDR1 and CDR2: SGHDT and YYEEEE. This CDR3 is CASSLGPTDTQYL. CDR3 coding DNA: TGTGCCAGCAGCTTGGGTCCCACAGATACGCAGTATCTT.

The J gene is TRBJ2-1, the V gene TRBV18; maybe TRBD1 (6 bases). The CDR3 has 15 amino acids. Germline assignment: CDR1 KGHSH and CDR2 LQKENI. V was trimmed by 5 bases and J by 1 base, leaving 12 bases between them. In nucleotides, the CDR3 is TGTGCCAGCTCATACAGGGCTAATTCCTACAATGAGCAGTTCTTC. It yields the protein CASSYRANSYNEQFF.

This clonotype was seen more than once but under ten times. The chain has TRBV28 and TRBJ1-2, with D unresolved. Germline V gives CDR1 MDHEN, CDR2 SYDVKM. V dropped 3 bases and J dropped 4 bases, with 12 bases sitting between them. The CDR3 sequence is 14 residues long. Written as DNA, the CDR3 is TGTGCCAGCAGTTTGGCGGGGAGTGGCTATGGCTACACCTTC. Encoded protein: CASSLAGSGYGYTF.

This clonotype has just a few counts. The chain uses TRBV7-2 and TRBJ2-5; D not certain. CDR1 is SGHTA and CDR2 is FQGNSA in the germline V gene. The V and J ends lost 0 bases and 2 bases respectively, with 10 bases between them. This CDR3 contains 15 residues. This CDR3 is CASSLALTVQETQYF. CDR3 sequence (DNA): TGTGCCAGCAGCTTAGCGCTCACGGTTCAAGAGACCCAGTACTTC.

The chain couples TRBV20-1 to TRBJ2-3; 7 nucleotides agree with TRBD1. Germline CDR1 DFQATT, CDR2 SNEGSKA (reference sequence). This CDR3 is built from 13 residues. V was pared by 5 bases and J by 5 bases, with 7 bases of the junction left unmatched. CDR3 protein: CSAEGASEDTQYF. The CDR3 bases are TGCAGTGCTGAGGGGGCGAGTGAAGATACGCAGTATTTT.

This clonotype appeared a few times. The genes are TRBV15 and TRBJ1-1; possibly TRBD1 for D (6 bases). V shed 4 bases and J shed 5 bases, with 14 bases lying between them. This CDR3 has 14 amino acids. Looked up from germline, CDR1 is LNHNV and CDR2 is YYDKDF (reference sequence). CDR3 amino acids: CATSMGGAVTEAFF. The CDR3 DNA reads as TGTGCCACCAGCATGGGGGGCGCGGTGACTGAAGCTTTCTTT. The complete variable domain, with remaining parts taken from reference TRBV15 and TRBJ1-1, reads DAMVIQNPRYQVTQFGKPVTLSCSQTLNHNVMYWYQQKSSQAPKLLFHYYDKDFNNEADTPDNFQSRRPNTSFCFLDIRSPGLGDTAMYLCATSMGGAVTEAFFGQGTRLTVV.

The genes are TRBV5-1 and TRBJ2-7; the match to TRBD2 covers 10 bases. The CDR3 has 15 amino acids. Trimming at V came to 6 bases and at J to 2 bases, leaving 8 bases not matched to a gene. Germline V CDR1 and CDR2: SGHRS, YFSETQ. In DNA form, the CDR3 reads TGCGCCAGCATGTTGGGACTAGCGCCAACCTACGAGCAGTACTTC. It specifies CASMLGLAPTYEQYF.

The chain uses TRBV5-6 and TRBJ2-3; D not resolved. Trimming pared 7 bases from V and 2 bases from J, leaving 5 bases between. This CDR3 region has 11 residues. In germline, CDR1 is SGHDT, CDR2 YYEEEE. CDR3 DNA sequence: TGTGCCAGCGGCTACACAGATACGCAGTATTTT. Protein product: CASGYTDTQYF.

CDR3 sequence: CASSRSGQGWYNEQFF. For the CDR3, the DNA is TGTGCCAGCAGCCGGTCGGGACAGGGGTGGTACAATGAGCAGTTCTTC. This chain connects TRBV3-1 to TRBJ2-5; 10 bases fit TRBD1. The J call is in doubt because the DNA end fits TRBJ2-1 better. This CDR3 has 16 amino acids. Germline loops: CDR1 LGHDT, CDR2 YNNKEL (reference sequence).

The chain is built from TRBV7-2 and TRBJ2-5; D is unclear. Per the germline V gene, CDR1 is SGHTA and CDR2 is FQGNSA. V lost 5 bases to trimming and J lost 5 bases, with 12 bases between them. The CDR3 totals 13 residues. CDR3 in amino acids: CASSTAGLETQYF. The CDR3 region has the DNA TGTGCCAGCAGCACCGCAGGATTGGAGACCCAGTACTTC.

The chain is built from TRBV10-3 and TRBJ2-5; 9 bases agree with TRBD2. Germline V gene data show CDR1 as ENHRY and CDR2 as SYGVKD. The V segment lost 0 bases and the J segment 4 bases; nucleotides outside the gene matches: 6. The CDR3 length is 16 residues. In DNA form, the CDR3 reads TGTGCCATCAGTGAGTCTTTAGCGGGAGTCTTAGAGACCCAGTACTTC. Translated: CAISESLAGVLETQYF.

In this sample, this clonotype turned up a few times. The chain uses TRBV19 and TRBJ2-2; D is possibly TRBD2 (6 bases). This CDR3 contains 15 residues. Germline loops: CDR1 LNHDA, CDR2 SQIVND (reference sequence). V lost 6 bases and J lost 0, with 11 bases in between. In DNA form, the CDR3 reads TGTGCCAGTAGGGGACTCGAGCCGAACACCGGGGAGCTGTTTTTT. Its protein is CASRGLEPNTGELFF.

This chain uses TRBV7-2 with TRBJ2-1, with a weak D call TRBD2 (7 bases). The CDR3 is made up of 15 amino acids. Trimming took off 7 bases at V and 2 bases at J, with 15 bases between the two ends. Germline CDR1 and CDR2: SGHTA and FQGNSA. The CDR3 sequence: CASKEGGRAYNEQFF. CDR3 nucleotide sequence: TGTGCCAGCAAGGAGGGGGGGAGGGCCTACAATGAGCAGTTCTTC.

J is TRBJ2-5 and V is TRBV29-1, with D possibly being TRBD1 (6 bases). The DNA end is a closer match to TRBJ2-1, so the J assignment may be wrong. This CDR3 is built from 12 residues. Germline loops: CDR1 SQVTM, CDR2 ANQGSEA. The CDR3: CSVEDSKNEQFF. The DNA of the CDR3 is TGCAGCGTTGAGGACAGCAAAAATGAGCAGTTCTTC.

V is TRBV29-1 and J is TRBJ2-2; tentative D call: TRBD1 (6 bases). CDR1 and CDR2 from the germline V gene are SQVTM and ANQGSEA. CDR3 length equals 14 residues. Trimming removed 7 bases from V and 3 bases from J, with 15 bases in between. Here the CDR3 DNA reads TGCAGCGCCACCGACAGGATCGACACCGGGGAGCTGTTTTTT. It yields the protein CSATDRIDTGELFF.